This TCR beta chain was recovered during a study of blood T cell repertoires in COVID-19. Looking at the study overall: COVID-19 samples, acute and convalescent, were from the United States, Italy and Spain.

The CDR3 has 13 amino acids. The germline V gene encodes CDR1 SGHTA and CDR2 FQGNSA. Germline trimming cut 3 bases from V and 2 bases from J; bases unmatched to any gene: 1. Produced via immunoSEQ multiplex PCR; TCRdb's table is partial and in-frame only. The profile shows roughly 40,000 clones, more than 70% of them singletons. The material sequenced was peripheral blood. The clonotype originates from a human donor in a cohort sampled during active COVID-19. The gene calls are TRBV7-2 and TRBJ2-7, with 7 bases that match TRBD1. CDR3 in DNA: TGTGCCAGCAGCTTCGGACAGGCCTACGAGCAGTACTTC. It encodes CASSFGQAYEQYF.